The 8 T cell receptor beta chains listed next were all sequenced from one sample in a study of tissue T cells after allogeneic stem cell transplantation. Time point noted: mouse harvest day 14 after allogeneic transplant. The graft held 10^6 splenic CD5+ T cells and 10^7 T-cell-depleted bone marrow cells. Some clones are missing from TCRdb's copy, which holds only in-frame ones; the method was immunoSEQ multiplex PCR. Here the sample spans about 4,900 clones, 45% being singletons. The sample was gut tissue. The receptors derive from a female BALB/c mouse given C57BL/6 T cells with graft-versus-host disease after an allogeneic hematopoietic cell transplant.

This clone was counted between two and nine times. These gene names are mouse names. Read sequence stops 1 residue before the CDR3 end, and the germline J gene provides the missing end. The rearrangement links TRBV12-1 to TRBJ2-3; D might be TRBD1 (7 bases). CDR1 is SGHSN, CDR2 HYEKVE, per germline. The CDR3 loop spans 14 amino acids. V lost 2 bases and J lost 3, with 11 bases in between. Incomplete CDR3 DNA: TGTGCCAGCTCTCGAGGGGGCGGAGCAGAAACGCTGTAT. It translates to CASSRGGGAETLY. The full CDR3 sequence reads CASSRGGGAETLYF.

By sample fraction, this clone is medium-sized. Here the gene names and germline are mouse. The read terminates 1 residue before the CDR3 end, so the remaining end is supplied by the germline J gene. The genes are TRBV3 and TRBJ1-3, with D unclear. The length of the CDR3 is 14 residues. The germline V and J ends were trimmed by 4 bases and 0 bases, with 7 bases remaining between them. CDR1 SNHLY and CDR2 FYNGKV come from the germline V gene (reference sequence). The CDR3 DNA, read in part, is TGTGCCAGCAGCTCGACAAATTCTGGAAATACGCTCTAT. Its translation is CASSSTNSGNTLY. The complete CDR3 reads CASSSTNSGNTLYF.

This clone is categorized as medium-sized. Each gene name is a mouse one. The read terminates 1 residue before the CDR3 end, so the remaining end is supplied by the germline J gene. The chain has TRBV15 and TRBJ2-1; D not resolved. This CDR3 region has 13 residues. Trimming removed 4 bases at V and 1 base at J, with 5 bases between. CDR1 SGHND and CDR2 FRSKSL come from the germline V gene. The CDR3 is CASSSGNYAEQFF. The covered CDR3 bases are TGTGCCAGCAGTTCCGGGAACTATGCTGAGCAGTTC.

Turning to this clone: Gene names and germline refer to mouse. The read ends 1 residue before the CDR3 terminus; that terminus is restored from the germline J gene. This chain joins TRBV26 and TRBJ2-7, with 9 bases matching TRBD1. From germline, CDR1 is KGHPV and CDR2 FQNQEV (reference sequence). Trimming took 6 bases from V and 7 from J; bases not matched to a gene: 7. The CDR3 length is 13 residues. CDR3 DNA (partial): TGTGCCAGCAGACGGGGACAGGGAGGCGAACAGTAC. Amino acid sequence: CASRRGQGGEQY. The whole CDR3 protein reads CASRRGQGGEQYF.

There are a few counts of this clone. Each gene name is a mouse one. Sequencing ends 1 residue short of the CDR3 end; the germline J gene provides the rest. This chain uses TRBV12-2 with TRBJ2-5; D remains ambiguous. Germline CDR1 and CDR2: SGHLS and HYDKME. V lost 1 base and J 0 bases, leaving 4 bases between the germline ends. CDR3 length: 13 amino acids. The CDR3 bases that were read are TGTGCCAGCTCTCTAGCTAACCAAGACACCCAGTAC. This translates into CASSLANQDTQY. The complete CDR3 protein is CASSLANQDTQYF. Together with reference TRBV12-2 and TRBJ2-5, the CDR3 gives the full variable domain: NSGVVQSPRYIIKGKGERSILKCIPISGHLSVAWYQQTQGQELKFFIQHYDKMERDKGNLPSRFSVQQFDDYHSEMNMSALELEDSAVYFCASSLANQDTQYFGPGTRLLVL.

This clone appeared a single time. The gene names given are mouse names. The read gets to within 1 residue of the CDR3 end, and the germline J gene fills in the rest. The chain is built from TRBV3 and TRBJ1-1; no clear D. The CDR3 length is 13 residues. In germline, CDR1 is SNHLY, CDR2 FYNGKV (reference sequence). Deletions cut 2 bases from V and 1 base from J, with 5 bases between. CDR3 loop: CASSLIQNTEVFF. The part of the CDR3 DNA that was read is TGTGCCAGCAGCTTAATACAAAACACAGAAGTCTTC.

Concerning this clone itself: Gene names follow the mouse nomenclature. The chain's CDR3 is CASSHRGPVAETLYF. Incomplete CDR3 DNA: TGTGCCAGCAGCCACAGGGGGCCGGTTGCAGAAACGCTGTAT. The chain uses TRBV3 and TRBJ2-3, with 9 bases matching TRBD1. The read comes to an end 1 residue before the CDR3 does, leaving the germline J gene to fill in the end. This CDR3 contains 15 residues. V was clipped by 5 bases and J by 2 bases; unmatched bases: 5. Germline values: CDR1 SNHLY, CDR2 FYNGKV (reference sequence). Using reference TRBV3 and TRBJ2-3 for the parts outside the CDR3, the full variable domain is GPKVLQIPSHQIIDMGQMVTLNCDPVSNHLYFYWYKQILGQQMEFLVNFYNGKVMEKSKLFKDQFSVERPDGSYFTLKIQPTALEDSAVYFCASSHRGPVAETLYFGSGTRLTVL.

In regard to this clone: Germline and genes: mouse. The observed sequence ends 1 residue before the CDR3 terminus, with the missing tail filled in from the germline J gene. The genes are TRBV26 and TRBJ1-3; D remains ambiguous. The CDR3 has 14 amino acids. Between the trimmed V and J ends, which lost 3 bases and 0 bases, there was a span of 6 bases. The V gene's germline CDR1 is KGHPV and CDR2 FQNQEV (reference sequence). The CDR3 loop is CASSLEVSGNTLYF. CDR3 DNA, as far as it was read: TGTGCCAGCAGTCTTGAAGTTTCTGGAAATACGCTCTAT.